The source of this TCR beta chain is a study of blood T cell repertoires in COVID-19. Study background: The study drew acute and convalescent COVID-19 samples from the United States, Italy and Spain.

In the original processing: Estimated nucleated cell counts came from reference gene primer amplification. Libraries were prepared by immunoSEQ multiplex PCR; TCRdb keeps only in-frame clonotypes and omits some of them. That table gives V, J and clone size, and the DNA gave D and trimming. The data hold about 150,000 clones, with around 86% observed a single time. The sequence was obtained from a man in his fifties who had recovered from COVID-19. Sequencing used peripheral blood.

Here the CDR3 reads CASRPGTGRWNEAFF. In nucleotides, the CDR3 is TGTGCCAGCAGACCCGGGACAGGGAGGTGGAATGAAGCTTTCTTT. The chain joins TRBV5-4 to TRBJ1-1; 9 bases align to TRBD1. This CDR3 has 15 amino acids. Germline CDR1 and CDR2: SGHNT and YYREEE (reference sequence). The junction had 12 bases not matched to a gene; V was cut back by 5 bases and J by 7 bases.